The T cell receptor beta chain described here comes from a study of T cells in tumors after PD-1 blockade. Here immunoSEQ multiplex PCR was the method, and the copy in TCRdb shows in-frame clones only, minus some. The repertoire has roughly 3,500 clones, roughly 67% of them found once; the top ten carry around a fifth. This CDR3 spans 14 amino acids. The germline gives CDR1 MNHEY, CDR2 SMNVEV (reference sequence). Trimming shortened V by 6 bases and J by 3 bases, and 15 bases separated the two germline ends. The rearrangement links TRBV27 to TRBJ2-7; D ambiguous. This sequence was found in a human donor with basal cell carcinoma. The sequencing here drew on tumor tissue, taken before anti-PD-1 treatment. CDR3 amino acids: CASRSRDTYYEQYF. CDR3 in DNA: TGTGCCAGCAGATCCCGTGACACTTACTACGAGCAGTACTTC.